A single sample gave rise to the 10 T cell receptor beta chains below, sequenced in a study of blood T cell repertoires in COVID-19. Assay: immunoSEQ multiplex PCR; the TCRdb copy retains only in-frame clones and omits some. This table holds roughly 200,000 clones, over 75% found once. Material for sequencing was peripheral blood. These receptors originate from a man aged 45-60 years with acute or convalescent COVID-19.

This clone has more than one count but fewer than ten. This chain joins TRBV3-1 (or the pseudogene TRBV3-2) and TRBJ2-3, with D uncertain. V was shortened by 3 bases and J by 4 bases, with 8 bases between the two germline ends. The CDR3 runs 13 residues. Germline-derived CDR1 and CDR2 are LGHDT and YNNKEL (reference sequence). CDR3 amino acids: CASSQGIADTQYF. CDR3 nucleotides: TGTGCCAGCAGCCAGGGCATCGCAGATACGCAGTATTTT.

The J gene is TRBJ1-4, the V gene TRBV4-1; 10 nucleotides match TRBD1. Germline-derived CDR1 and CDR2 are MGHRA and YSYEKL. Losses at the gene ends were 0 bases for V and 7 bases for J; bases not matched to a gene: 8. This CDR3 contains 17 residues. CDR3 protein: CASSQETGGPMGEKLFF. DNA of the CDR3: TGCGCCAGCAGCCAAGAGACAGGGGGCCCGATGGGTGAAAAACTGTTTTTT.

The chain links TRBV2 to TRBJ1-2, with 7 positions matching TRBD1. The V gene's germline CDR1 is SNHLY and CDR2 FYNNEI. This CDR3 has 16 residues. J gave up 1 base and V 3 bases, and 8 bases lay outside the gene matches. CDR3: CASSDHRGDSNYGYTF. CDR3 coding DNA: TGTGCCAGCAGTGACCATCGCGGGGACAGTAACTATGGCTACACCTTC.

This clone was seen a handful of times. The chain joins TRBV7-2 to TRBJ2-7; possibly TRBD1 for D (6 bases). The CDR3 sequence is 15 residues long. V was cut by 5 bases and J by 3 bases, with 17 bases left in between. The germline V gene encodes CDR1 SGHTA and CDR2 FQGNSA. The CDR3 nucleotides are TGTGCCAGCAGCCTCCAGGGGATGGGGAACTACGAGCAGTACTTC. Its translation is CASSLQGMGNYEQYF.

V usage is TRBV18 and J usage is TRBJ1-2, with D uncertain. Per germline, CDR1 KGHSH and CDR2 LQKENI. This CDR3 contains 13 residues. Trimming pared 3 bases from V and 2 bases from J, leaving 7 bases between. This CDR3 is CASSPQNNYGYTF. CDR3 bases: TGTGCCAGCTCACCCCAGAACAACTATGGCTACACCTTC.

The gene calls are TRBV7-2 and TRBJ2-2; unclear D gene. CDR1 and CDR2 from the germline V gene are SGHTA and FQGNSA. With 5 bases removed from V and 13 bases from J, the gap between germline ends came to 17 bases. The CDR3 totals 13 residues. CDR3 in DNA: TGTGCCAGCAGCCTCCGACAACTTACCCGGCTGTTTTTT. It codes for CASSLRQLTRLFF.

The chain recombines TRBV12-3 or TRBV12-4 with TRBJ2-1; the D gene is possibly TRBD1 (6 bases). V was trimmed by 2 bases and J by 15 bases, leaving 11 bases between them. The CDR3 sequence is 11 residues long. The CDR3 region is CASSLRGHRFF. The CDR3 coding sequence is TGTGCCAGCAGTTTAAGGGGACATAGGTTCTTC.

The V and J genes are TRBV5-1 and TRBJ1-2, with a tentative D call TRBD1 (5 bases). CDR1 and CDR2 (germline): SGHRS, YFSETQ. The length of the CDR3 is 14 residues. V was trimmed by 4 bases and J by 1 base, leaving 11 bases between them. CDR3 sequence (DNA): TGCGCCAGCAGCATCCAGACAGATAACTATGGCTACACCTTC. Amino acid sequence: CASSIQTDNYGYTF.

This chain's CDR3 is CASSQVGTSTDTQYF. As DNA, the CDR3 is TGTGCCAGCAGCCAAGTGGGGACTAGCACAGATACGCAGTATTTT. V gene TRBV3-1 (or the pseudogene TRBV3-2) combines with J gene TRBJ2-3; a possible D gene is TRBD2 (6 bases). The germline gives CDR1 LGHDT, CDR2 YNNKEL (reference sequence). Trimming took off 1 base at V and 0 bases at J, with 8 bases between the two ends. The CDR3 length is 15 residues.

This clone was counted a single time. The chain joins TRBV13 to TRBJ1-4; D is perhaps TRBD1 (5 bases). Deletions cut 5 bases from V and 3 bases from J, with 16 bases between. This CDR3 is built from 16 residues. In germline, CDR1 is PRHDT, CDR2 FYEKMQ (reference sequence). The CDR3, as DNA: TGTGCCAGCAGCCTCTATACGGGGGGACCTAATGAAAAACTGTTTTTT. Translation gives CASSLYTGGPNEKLFF.